Listed here are 5 T cell receptor beta chains from one sample, sequenced in a study of beta chain features in type 1 diabetes. Study-level results: Type 1 diabetes patients showed a moderate but significant shortening of TCRB CDR3s in all four CD4+ subsets.

Their antigens are not known. Every bit of the isolated RNA underwent reverse transcription, so sequencing read expressed TCRB transcripts. TCRdb's copy holds only in-frame clones and misses some; the assay was immunoSEQ multiplex PCR. The data show around 160,000 clones, roughly 60% seen once. Sequencing was performed on naive CD4+ T cells from blood. These receptors all come from a man aged 30-40 years with type 1 diabetes.

The rearrangement uses TRBV6-6 and TRBJ2-1; D not certain. This CDR3 contains 15 residues. Trimming removed 7 bases at V and 8 bases at J, with 21 bases between. CDR1 and CDR2 from the germline V gene are MNHNY and SVGAGI (reference sequence). The CDR3: CASTRSGPGPDEQFF. The CDR3 region has the DNA TGTGCCAGCACCCGTTCGGGTCCGGGCCCGGATGAGCAGTTCTTC.

The chain couples TRBV4-3 to TRBJ2-7; D tentatively fits TRBD1 or TRBD2 (5 bases each). This CDR3 has 13 residues. The V gene's germline CDR1 is LGHNA and CDR2 YSLEER. Trimming left V 0 bases short and J 5 bases short, with 8 bases between. For the CDR3, the DNA is TGCGCCAGCAGCCAAGATCAGGGAGACGAGCAGTACTTC. Its translation is CASSQDQGDEQYF.

This clone showed up just a few times. The CDR3 coding sequence is TGTGCCAGCAGCCTAAACAGGGGGCGCGGGGAGACCCAGTACTTC. Translated, it gives CASSLNRGRGETQYF. The chain joins TRBV13 to TRBJ2-5, with 9 bases identical to TRBD1. Germline trimming cut 5 bases from V and 5 bases from J; bases unmatched to any gene: 9. Germline V gene data show CDR1 as PRHDT and CDR2 as FYEKMQ (reference sequence). The length of the CDR3 is 15 residues.

The chain combines TRBV30 with TRBJ1-1; no clear D gene. The CDR3 spans 11 residues. Per the germline V gene, CDR1 is GTSNPN and CDR2 is SVGIG (reference sequence). Between the trimmed V and J ends, which lost 0 bases and 6 bases, there was a span of 5 bases. The CDR3 reads CAWSVASEAFF. The CDR3 nucleotides read TGTGCCTGGAGTGTAGCATCTGAAGCTTTCTTT.

This clone appeared a few times. This sequence joins TRBV15 and TRBJ2-1, with 8 positions matching TRBD2. This CDR3 spans 16 amino acids. V gave up 1 base and J gave up 7 bases; unmatched junction bases: 9. Germline CDR1 is LNHNV and CDR2 is YYDKDF (reference sequence). CDR3 sequence reads: CATSRAYRTGGNEQFF. CDR3 sequence (DNA): TGTGCCACCAGCAGAGCGTATCGGACGGGAGGGAATGAGCAGTTCTTC.